This TCR beta chain came from a study of T cell responses to AZD1222 COVID-19 vaccine. Study-level findings and limits: Receipt of two AZD1222 doses was followed by a rise in Spike-specific TCR breadth and depth. The donor cohort was predominantly white British with a female majority, and clonal diversity may have been underestimated.

Using immunoSEQ multiplex PCR, the repertoire was profiled, and TCRdb retains in-frame clones only, with some absent. Here the sample spans nearly 110,000 clones, 89% being singletons. This CDR3 is built from 12 residues. Germline-derived CDR1 and CDR2 are MDHEN and SYDVKM. V was clipped by 11 bases and J by 8 bases; unmatched bases: 4. Turning to this clone: Its antigen is not known.

The sequence was collected from an adult in good health. The chain recombines TRBV28 with TRBJ1-6; 9 nucleotides match TRBD1. This specimen consisted of peripheral blood, obtained on day 0 of AZD1222 vaccination. The CDR3 region is CAAGQGDSPLHF. DNA for the CDR3: TGTGCCGCGGGACAGGGAGATTCACCCCTCCACTTT.